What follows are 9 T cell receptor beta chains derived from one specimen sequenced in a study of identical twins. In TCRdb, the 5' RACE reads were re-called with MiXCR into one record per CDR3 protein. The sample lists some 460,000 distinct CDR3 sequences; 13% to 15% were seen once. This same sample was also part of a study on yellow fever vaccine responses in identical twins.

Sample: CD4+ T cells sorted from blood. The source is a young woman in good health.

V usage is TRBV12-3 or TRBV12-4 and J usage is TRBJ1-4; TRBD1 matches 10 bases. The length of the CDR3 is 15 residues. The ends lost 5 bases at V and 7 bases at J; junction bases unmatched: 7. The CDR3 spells CASSRRQGAGEKLFF. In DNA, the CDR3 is TGTGCCAGCAGTAGAAGACAGGGGGCCGGTGAAAAACTGTTTTTT.

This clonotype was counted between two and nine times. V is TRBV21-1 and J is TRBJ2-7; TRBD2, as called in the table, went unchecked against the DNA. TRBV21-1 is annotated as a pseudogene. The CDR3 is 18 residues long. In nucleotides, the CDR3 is TGTGCCAGCAGCAGAAGGGTCGGGACTCCCTTTCTCTCCTACGAGCAGTACTTC. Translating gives CASSRRVGTPFLSYEQYF.

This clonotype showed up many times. The CDR3 region is CSAWDRDRDYGYTF. In DNA, the CDR3 is TGCAGTGCTTGGGACCGGGACAGAGACTATGGCTACACCTTC. The V gene is TRBV20-1, the J gene TRBJ1-2, with TRBD1 matching over 7 bases. Unmatched junction bases numbered 9, after V lost 5 bases and J lost 3 bases. This CDR3 has 14 amino acids. Germline V gene sequence: CDR1 DFQATT, CDR2 SNEGSKA (reference sequence).

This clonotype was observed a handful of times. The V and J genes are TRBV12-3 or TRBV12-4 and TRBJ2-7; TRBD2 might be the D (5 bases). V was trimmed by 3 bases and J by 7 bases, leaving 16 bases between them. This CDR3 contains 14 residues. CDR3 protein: CASSLGASGGEQYF. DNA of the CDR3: TGTGCCAGCAGTTTGGGTGCGTCTGGAGGTGAGCAGTACTTC.

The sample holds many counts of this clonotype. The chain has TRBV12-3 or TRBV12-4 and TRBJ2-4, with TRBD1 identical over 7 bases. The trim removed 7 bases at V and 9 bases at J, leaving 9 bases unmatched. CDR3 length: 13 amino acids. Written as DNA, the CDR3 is TGTGCCAGCATTTCGACAGGGTCGGGCATTCAGTACTTC. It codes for CASISTGSGIQYF.

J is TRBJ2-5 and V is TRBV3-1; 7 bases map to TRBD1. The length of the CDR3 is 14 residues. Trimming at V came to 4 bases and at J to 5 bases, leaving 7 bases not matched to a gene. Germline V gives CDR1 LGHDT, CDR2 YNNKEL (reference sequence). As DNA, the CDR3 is TGTGCCAGCAGCCGCCAGACAGGGTTGGAGACCCAGTACTTC. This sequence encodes CASSRQTGLETQYF.

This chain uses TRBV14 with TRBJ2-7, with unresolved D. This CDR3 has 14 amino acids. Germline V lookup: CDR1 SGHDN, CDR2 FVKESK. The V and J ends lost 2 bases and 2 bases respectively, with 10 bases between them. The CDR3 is CASSQRATTYEQYF. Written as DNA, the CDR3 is TGTGCCAGCAGCCAAAGGGCTACTACCTACGAGCAGTACTTC.

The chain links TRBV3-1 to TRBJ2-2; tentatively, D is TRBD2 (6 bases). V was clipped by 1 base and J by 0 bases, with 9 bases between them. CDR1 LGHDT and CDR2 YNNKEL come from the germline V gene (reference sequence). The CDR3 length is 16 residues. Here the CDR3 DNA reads TGTGCCAGCAGCCAAGGACTAGGGCCGAACACCGGGGAGCTGTTTTTT. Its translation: CASSQGLGPNTGELFF.

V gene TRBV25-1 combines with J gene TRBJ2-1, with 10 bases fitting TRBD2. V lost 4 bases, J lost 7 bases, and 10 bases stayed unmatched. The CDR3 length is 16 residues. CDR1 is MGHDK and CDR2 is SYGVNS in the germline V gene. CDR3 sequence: CASSVPLAGTDNEQFF. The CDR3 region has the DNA TGTGCCAGCAGTGTTCCACTAGCGGGGACTGATAATGAGCAGTTCTTC.